This TCR beta chain stems from a study of cytomegalovirus exposure and HLA in healthy donors. Primers included in the PCR were 60 Vbeta and 13 Jbeta primers. Sequencing used immunoSEQ multiplex PCR; TCRdb keeps in-frame clones, though not all of them. This sample carries about 120,000 clones, roughly 80% of them seen once, and the ten largest clones take about 11%. Whole-study results and caveats: A prior analysis recorded that most TCR beta V segments were productive about 90% or about 30% of the time.

This clone was observed a handful of times. Its target is unknown. Germline CDR1 is LGHNA and CDR2 is YNFKEQ. Trimming removed 0 bases from V and 2 bases from J; junction bases left unmatched: 4. The CDR3 contains 15 residues. What was sequenced was PBMCs. The chain links TRBV4-2 to TRBJ2-7, with 7 positions matching TRBD1. The clonotype originates from a man aged 25-45 years in good health and CMV-seropositive. The CDR3 region is CASSQDGTGAYEQYF. The CDR3, as DNA: TGTGCCAGCAGCCAAGATGGAACAGGGGCCTACGAGCAGTACTTC.